The 29 T cell receptor gamma chains given below trace back to one sample, sequenced in a study of gamma-delta T cells after stem cell transplantation. TCRdb re-called the RT-PCR reads using CATT. The sample records around 320 gamma-chain clones, more than 50% being singletons. The sequenced sample was gamma-delta T cells. All receptors come from a human donor. It is not recorded whose cells these are; they may come from a transplant donor.

This clone showed up just a few times. Other DNA sequences of this sample code for an identical CDR3. DNA of the CDR3: TGTGCCTTGTGGGAGGCACAAGAGTTGGGCAAAAAAATCAAGGTATTT. It encodes CALWEAQELGKKIKVF. The chain links TRGV9 to TRGJP. Here the J gene came from matching the DNA to germline, since TCRdb omits it. This CDR3 region has 16 residues. From germline, CDR1 is GITISATS and CDR2 ISYDGTV (reference sequence). After removal of 2 bases from V and 4 bases from J, the junction contained 2 bases not matched to a gene.

This CDR3 is CALWEKQELGKKIKVF. Written as DNA, the CDR3 is TGTGCCTTGTGGGAGAAACAAGAGTTGGGCAAAAAAATCAAGGTATTT. This chain uses TRGV9 with TRGJP. TCRdb offers no J gene call, so here the DNA was matched to germline to obtain one. CDR1 is GITISATS, CDR2 ISYDGTV, per germline (reference sequence). The CDR3 extends over 16 amino acids. After removal of 3 bases from V and 4 bases from J, the junction contained 3 bases not matched to a gene.

A note on this clone: A far larger clone is one nucleotide away, so this likely arose from a read error. This chain joins TRGV2 and TRGJP2. TCRdb offers no J gene call, so here the DNA was matched to germline to obtain one. Germline V gene data show CDR1 as EGSNGY and CDR2 as YDSYNSKV. The CDR3 runs to 15 residues. CDR3 DNA: TGTGCCACCTGGAACGGGATAAGTAGTGATTGGATCAAGACGTTT. As protein: CATWNGISSDWIKTF.

The V gene is TRGV9, the J gene TRGJP. TCRdb offers no J gene call, so here the DNA was matched to germline to obtain one. CDR3 length: 14 amino acids. In germline, CDR1 is GITISATS, CDR2 ISYDGTV (reference sequence). The junction had 5 bases not matched to a gene; V was cut back by 9 bases and J by 6 bases. The CDR3 nucleotides read TGTGCCTTGCGGTCAGAGTTGGGCAAAAAAATCAAGGTATTT. Protein product: CALRSELGKKIKVF.

Comment on this clone: At one boundary the junction diverges from the germline segment, which might be a read error. Other nucleotide sequences from this sample produce the same CDR3. This chain links TRGV4 with TRGJP1. TCRdb lists no J gene, so it was determined here by aligning the DNA to germline. The CDR3 loop spans 14 amino acids. Per the germline V gene, CDR1 is EGSTGY and CDR2 is YDSYTSSV. The CDR3 DNA reads TGTGCCACCTGGGATGGGCCCACTGGCTGGTTCAAGATATTT. Protein: CATWDGPTGWFKIF.

In the case of this clone: The germline gene is not matched at one end of the junction; a read error may be the cause. The chain carries TRGV9 and TRGJP. TCRdb gives no J gene; it was assigned here by matching the DNA to germline. The CDR3 has 17 residues. Germline V gene sequence: CDR1 GITISATS, CDR2 ISYDGTV (reference sequence). The CDR3 spells CALWEVQDELGKKNKVF. CDR3 nucleotide sequence: TGTGCCTTGTGGGAGGTGCAAGACGAGTTGGGCAAAAAAAACAAGGTATTT.

This clone was observed a few times. The sample carries other DNA sequences with the same CDR3. The chain carries TRGV8 and TRGJ1 or TRGJ2. TCRdb leaves out the J gene; it was filled in here by matching the DNA to germline. From germline, CDR1 is VENAVY and CDR2 YDSYNSRV. CDR3 length equals 12 residues. V shed 3 bases and J 3 bases; nucleotides not matched to a gene: 2. The CDR3 sequence: CATWDPYYKKLF. For the CDR3, the DNA is TGTGCCACCTGGGATCCTTATTATAAGAAACTCTTT.

Only a few counts were recorded for this clone. This could be a read error, since a much larger clone is one nucleotide away. This chain links TRGV4 with TRGJP1. No J segment appears in TCRdb, so it was assigned here by matching the sequence to germline. Looked up from germline, CDR1 is EGSTGY and CDR2 is YDSYTSSV. The CDR3 is 19 amino acids. CDR3 sequence reads: CATWDGVEVLNFTGWIKIF. DNA for the CDR3: TGTGCCACCTGGGATGGGGTAGAAGTCCTTAATTTTACTGGTTGGATCAAGATATTT.

The chain couples TRGV9 to TRGJ1 or TRGJ2. The J gene is absent in TCRdb and was assigned here via DNA matching to germline. CDR1 GITISATS and CDR2 ISYDGTV come from the germline V gene (reference sequence). The ends lost 3 bases at V and 2 bases at J; junction bases unmatched: 13. This CDR3 region has 16 residues. The CDR3 reads CALWEPSRRYYYKKLF. In nucleotides, the CDR3 is TGTGCCTTGTGGGAGCCTTCCCGGAGGTATTATTATAAGAAACTCTTT.

Details on this clone: Other DNA sequences in this specimen translate into the identical CDR3. V and J are TRGV9 and TRGJP. The J gene, absent from TCRdb, was called here by matching the DNA to germline. This CDR3 is 17 amino acids long. Germline CDR1 is GITISATS and CDR2 is ISYDGTV (reference sequence). The J segment lost 1 base and the V segment lost 0 bases, leaving 0 bases of the junction unmatched. The CDR3, as DNA: TGTGCCTTGTGGGAGGTGGGGCAAGAGTTGGGCAAAAAAATCAAGGTATTT. It codes for CALWEVGQELGKKIKVF.

Comments on this clone: One junction end disagrees with the germline gene, perhaps due to a read error. The V gene is TRGV9, the J gene TRGJP. TCRdb gives no J gene; it was assigned here by matching the DNA to germline. Per the germline V gene, CDR1 is GITISATS and CDR2 is ISYDGTV (reference sequence). The CDR3 runs 16 residues. The CDR3 loop reads CAWWEDQELGKKNKVF. CDR3 bases: TGTGCCTGGTGGGAGGATCAAGAGTTGGGCAAAAAAAACAAGGTATTT.

The chain is built from TRGV9 and TRGJP. The J gene is not listed in TCRdb, so it was assigned here from a DNA match to germline. Germline V lookup: CDR1 GITISATS, CDR2 ISYDGTV (reference sequence). The CDR3 totals 15 residues. The CDR3 region is CAWWEPELGKKIKVF. The DNA for the CDR3 is TGTGCATGGTGGGAGCCCGAGTTGGGCAAAAAAATCAAGGTATTT.

The chain combines TRGV4 with TRGJ1 or TRGJ2. TCRdb records no J gene; here it was assigned by comparing the DNA to germline. The CDR3 is 11 residues long. In germline, CDR1 is EGSTGY, CDR2 YDSYTSSV. V dropped 4 bases and J dropped 4; count of bases not matched to a gene: 1. The CDR3, as DNA: TGTGCCACCTGGGAATATTATAAGAAACTCTTT. This codes for CATWEYYKKLF.

The rearrangement joins TRGV9 to TRGJP. TCRdb offers no J gene call, so here the DNA was matched to germline to obtain one. From germline, CDR1 is GITISATS and CDR2 ISYDGTV (reference sequence). V lost 3 bases to trimming and J lost 4 bases; unmatched junction nucleotides: 6. The CDR3 sequence is 17 residues long. Here the CDR3 reads CALWETLQELGKKIKVF. CDR3 nucleotide sequence: TGTGCCTTGTGGGAGACACTACAAGAGTTGGGCAAAAAAATCAAGGTATTT.

With respect to this clone: A much bigger clone sits one base away, suggesting this may be a read error. This chain links TRGV9 with TRGJ1 or TRGJ2. The J gene was not available in TCRdb and was assigned here by matching the DNA to germline segments. This CDR3 region has 17 residues. Unmatched junction bases numbered 16, after V lost 2 bases and J lost 3 bases. From germline, CDR1 is GITISATS and CDR2 ISYDGTV (reference sequence). CDR3 DNA: TGTGCCTTGTGGGAGGGCGGAAAAGAGTTGGGTTATTATAAGAAACTCTTT. Its translation is CALWEGGKELGYYKKLF.

About this clone itself: One base separates it from a far larger clone, so it is likely a read error. This CDR3 reads CATWDGISSDWIKTF. In nucleotides, the CDR3 is TGTGCCACCTGGGACGGGATAAGCAGTGATTGGATCAAGACGTTT. The genes are TRGV2 and TRGJP2. Here the J gene came from matching the DNA to germline, since TCRdb omits it. This CDR3 spans 15 amino acids. Germline CDR1 reads EGSNGY; CDR2 reads YDSYNSKV. With V trimmed by 0 bases and J by 5 bases, 6 bases remained unmatched.

V and J are TRGV4 and TRGJ1 or TRGJ2. The J gene was missing in TCRdb and was found by matching the end of the DNA to germline. V shed 1 base and J 12 bases; nucleotides not matched to a gene: 12. Germline V gives CDR1 EGSTGY, CDR2 YDSYTSSV. The CDR3 consists of 13 residues. The CDR3 loop is CATWDGRIFGKLF. CDR3 bases: TGTGCCACCTGGGATGGAAGGATTTTTGGGAAACTCTTT.

The genes are TRGV9 and TRGJP. Here the J gene was assigned by germline matching of the DNA, as TCRdb has none. CDR1 and CDR2 (germline): GITISATS, ISYDGTV (reference sequence). This CDR3 region has 16 residues. V was pared by 0 bases and J by 8 bases, with 4 bases of the junction left unmatched. For the CDR3, the DNA is TGTGCCTTGTGGGAGGTGCTCCAGTTGGGCAAAAAAATCAAGGTATTT. This translates into CALWEVLQLGKKIKVF.

This clone has a single count. A read error is possible here, since a much larger clone lies one base away. Other nucleotide sequences in the sample specify the same CDR3. The chain is built from TRGV9 and TRGJP. TCRdb carries no J gene annotation; the J gene was assigned here by matching the DNA with germline. Germline V gene sequence: CDR1 GITISATS, CDR2 ISYDGTV (reference sequence). The CDR3 loop spans 16 amino acids. The CDR3 sequence is CALWEVQELGKKIKVF. The CDR3 nucleotides are TGTGCCTTGTGGGAGGTGCAAGAGCTGGGCAAAAAAATCAAGGTATTT.

This clone was seen only once. This rearrangement joins TRGV8 to TRGJP1. Here the J gene was assigned by germline matching of the DNA, as TCRdb has none. CDR3 size: 17 residues. Germline CDR1 is VENAVY and CDR2 is YDSYNSRV. V gave up 5 bases and J gave up 0 bases; unmatched junction bases: 12. CDR3 DNA: TGTGCCACCTGGGGCCTCGGAGGGGATACCACTGGTTGGTTCAAGATATTT. Encoded protein: CATWGLGGDTTGWFKIF.

The chain has TRGV9 and TRGJP. TCRdb does not report a J gene; here it was assigned by matching the DNA to germline references. Looked up from germline, CDR1 is GITISATS and CDR2 is ISYDGTV (reference sequence). The CDR3 covers 15 residues. The ends lost 3 bases at V and 4 bases at J; junction bases unmatched: 0. As DNA, the CDR3 is TGTGCCTTGTGGGAGCAAGAGTTGGGCAAAAAAATCAAGGTATTT. Amino acid sequence: CALWEQELGKKIKVF.

The genes are TRGV5P and TRGJP2. Germline matching of the DNA provided the J gene here, since TCRdb leaves it blank. TRGV5P is recorded as a pseudogene. This CDR3 spans 17 amino acids. This CDR3 is CATWPNLKNSSDWIKTF. DNA of the CDR3: TGTGCCACCTGGCCCAACCTAAAGAATAGTAGTGATTGGATCAAGACGTTT.

The chain carries TRGV9 and TRGJP. The J gene, missing from TCRdb, was assigned here through DNA to germline matching. This CDR3 region has 17 residues. Losses at the gene ends were 2 bases for V and 6 bases for J; bases not matched to a gene: 7. Germline CDR1 GITISATS, CDR2 ISYDGTV (reference sequence). In DNA, the CDR3 is TGTGCCTTGTGGGAGGCCCCCCGAGAGTTGGGCAAAAAAATCAAGGTATTT. This gives the protein CALWEAPRELGKKIKVF.

This sequence joins TRGV9 and TRGJ1 or TRGJ2. The J gene, absent from TCRdb, was called here by matching the DNA to germline. This CDR3 has 12 amino acids. The V segment lost 2 bases and the J segment 3 bases; nucleotides outside the gene matches: 1. From germline, CDR1 is GITISATS and CDR2 ISYDGTV (reference sequence). The CDR3 DNA sequence: TGTGCCTTGTGGGAGGCTTATTATAAGAAACTCTTT. Translating it yields CALWEAYYKKLF.

Here the CDR3 DNA reads TGTGCCACCTGGGCGCTTAAGAAACTCTTT. Protein: CATWALKKLF. The gene calls are TRGV8 and TRGJ1 or TRGJ2. The J gene is absent in TCRdb and was assigned here via DNA matching to germline. The CDR3 is 10 amino acids. With V trimmed by 5 bases and J by 9 bases, 4 bases remained unmatched. Germline-derived CDR1 and CDR2 are VENAVY and YDSYNSRV.

The chain combines TRGV3 with TRGJ1 or TRGJ2. The J gene was not available in TCRdb and was assigned here by matching the DNA to germline segments. The CDR3 contains 15 residues. V lost 0 bases, J lost 4 bases, and 9 bases stayed unmatched. Germline V CDR1 and CDR2: VTNTFY, YDVSTARD (reference sequence). The CDR3 is CATWDRPSPYYKKLF. The CDR3 region has the DNA TGTGCCACCTGGGACAGGCCGAGTCCATATTATAAGAAACTCTTT.

This chain joins TRGV9 and TRGJP. No J gene is reported in TCRdb; it was inferred here by comparing the DNA with germline. J gave up 7 bases and V 2 bases, and 5 bases lay outside the gene matches. This CDR3 is 16 amino acids long. Germline CDR1 is GITISATS and CDR2 is ISYDGTV (reference sequence). The CDR3 coding sequence is TGTGCCTTGTGGGAGGCACCGGAGTTGGGCAAAAAAATCAAGGTATTT. Protein product: CALWEAPELGKKIKVF.

CDR3 in DNA: TGTGCCACCTGGGATGAGGGTTATAAGAAACTCTTT. Translation: CATWDEGYKKLF. The chain couples TRGV8 to TRGJ1 or TRGJ2. No J gene was available from TCRdb, and it was assigned here by a germline match of the DNA. CDR1 is VENAVY, CDR2 YDSYNSRV, per germline. The CDR3 is 12 amino acids. V lost 3 bases, J lost 6 bases, and 5 bases stayed unmatched.

A note on this clone: Germline is not matched at one junction end, which may reflect a read error. The rearrangement joins TRGV9 to TRGJP. TCRdb offers no J gene call, so here the DNA was matched to germline to obtain one. The germline gives CDR1 GITISATS, CDR2 ISYDGTV (reference sequence). This CDR3 region has 15 residues. CDR3 DNA sequence: TGTGCCTTGTGGGTGAAAGAGTTGGGCAAAAAAAACAAGGTATTT. It encodes CALWVKELGKKNKVF.